This paragraph reports one TCR beta chain. The age range of participants was about 18 to 100 years, with residence in fewer than 25 US areas. Clinical history reported by participants formed the basis on which cohorts were assigned. Trimming removed 7 bases from V and 0 bases from J, with 16 bases in between. Germline V gives CDR1 MNHEY, CDR2 SMNVEV (reference sequence). The CDR3 sequence is 16 residues long. In the original analysis: For nucleated cells, counts were estimated from reference gene primer amplification. Clones were read by immunoSEQ multiplex PCR, and TCRdb kept only the in-frame ones, dropping some. V and J calls and clone size are given by that table; D and trimming were obtained from the DNA. In the table there are around 150,000 clones, 88% of which are singletons. This entry is derived from a study of blood T cell repertoires in COVID-19. For the study at large: The cDNA or gDNA used as material had been derived from T cells, B-cell-depleted T cells, or PBMCs.

This sequence joins TRBV27 and TRBJ1-3, with a weak D call TRBD1 (6 bases). Input material: PBMCs or T cells enriched from blood (not recorded which). This TCR was recovered from a woman aged 50 to 60 who had recovered from COVID-19. The CDR3 bases are TGTGCCAGCACGTGGGCAGGGGCCAGCTCTGGAAACACCATATATTTT. As protein: CASTWAGASSGNTIYF.